These T cell receptor beta chains were read from a single sample in a study of response to subunit inactivated influenza vaccine. TCRdb ran MiXCR on the RT-PCR reads and lists one entry per CDR3 protein. There are hundreds of thousands of distinct CDR3 sequences in the sample; around 15% occur only once, and around 7.6% lies in the top ten. This sample comprised PBMCs from blood, obtained approximately 15 days before vaccination. Receptors originate from a man aged 50-59 years who received an inactivated influenza vaccine. The CDR3 runs from the conserved cysteine through the conserved F or W. D genes are given only for firm matches. Part of the rows lack a size; the others show once, few, many or a class for expanded clones.

>NA|TRBJ1-6|TRBV3-1|TRBD1
CASSQPGTGDSPLHF
TGTGCCAGCAGCCAGCCCGGGACAGGGGATTCACCCCTCCACTTT
>NA|TRBJ1-2|TRBV7-9|TRBD1
CASSPSDRADGYTF
TGTGCCAGCAGCCCGTCGGACAGGGCTGATGGCTACACCTTC
>NA|TRBJ1-5|TRBV7-2|NA
CASSWGRADSNQPQHF
TGTGCCAGCAGCTGGGGCAGAGCGGATAGCAATCAGCCCCAGCATTTT
>few|TRBJ1-3|TRBV29-1|NA
CSVALSRGHGNTIYF
TGCAGCGTTGCTCTCAGCCGGGGGCATGGAAACACCATATATTTT
>few|TRBJ2-2|TRBV27|NA
CASSSGGINTGELFF
TGTGCCAGCAGTTCCGGAGGGATAAACACCGGGGAGCTGTTTTTT
>few|TRBJ2-3|TRBV6-5|NA
CASSWPGDTQYF
TGTGCCAGCAGTTGGCCGGGGGATACGCAGTATTTT
>NA|TRBJ1-1|TRBV29-1|NA
CSVGIRATEAFF
TGCAGCGTCGGTATAAGAGCAACTGAAGCTTTCTTT
>NA|TRBJ2-7|TRBV4-3|NA
CASSQEAGYEQYF
TGCGCCAGCAGCCAAGAGGCAGGATACGAGCAGTACTTC
>few|TRBJ2-1|TRBV7-8|NA
CASSLVGPTNEQFF
TGTGCCAGCAGCTTAGTGGGACCCACCAATGAGCAGTTCTTC
>NA|TRBJ2-1|TRBV5-1|NA
CASSLGTASNEQFF
TGCGCCAGCAGCTTGGGGACAGCATCCAATGAGCAGTTCTTC
>NA|TRBJ2-7|TRBV5-1|TRBD1
CASSFTGAGGAYEQYF
TGCGCCAGCAGCTTCACAGGGGCAGGGGGCGCATACGAGCAGTACTTC
>many|TRBJ2-1|TRBV5-1|TRBD2
CASSPNLAGGGEQFF
TGCGCCAGCAGCCCAAACCTAGCGGGAGGAGGTGAGCAGTTCTTC
>NA|TRBJ2-7|TRBV20-1|NA
CSARVLADYEQYF
TGCAGTGCTAGAGTTCTAGCTGACTACGAGCAGTACTTC
>NA|TRBJ1-3|TRBV9|TRBD1
CASSAGQGHSGNTIYF
TGTGCCAGCAGCGCCGGACAGGGACACTCTGGAAACACCATATATTTT
>few|TRBJ1-5|TRBV2|TRBD1
CASSGRDSYQPQHF
TGTGCCAGCAGTGGTAGGGACAGTTATCAGCCCCAGCATTTT
>NA|TRBJ1-1|TRBV6-2/TRBV6-3|TRBD1
CASSYAAAGGWNTEAFF
TGTGCCAGCAGTTACGCTGCTGCAGGGGGATGGAACACTGAAGCTTTCTTT
>few|TRBJ1-2|TRBV5-6|TRBD1
CASSPGTGGSGYTF
TGTGCCAGCAGCCCCGGGACAGGGGGAAGTGGCTACACCTTC
>NA|TRBJ2-1|TRBV20-1|NA
CSARNERVTYNEQFF
TGCAGTGCTAGAAATGAGCGGGTAACGTACAATGAGCAGTTCTTC
>many|TRBJ2-2|TRBV7-2|NA
CASSLVPGGELFF
TGTGCCAGCAGCCTGGTCCCCGGCGGGGAGCTGTTTTTT
>NA|TRBJ2-5|TRBV5-1|NA
CASSLGFAREETQYF
TGCGCCAGCAGCTTGGGCTTCGCCAGGGAAGAGACCCAGTACTTC
>NA|TRBJ2-5|TRBV4-2|TRBD1
CASSIQWTGHQETQYF
TGTGCCAGCAGCATCCAATGGACAGGACACCAAGAGACCCAGTACTTC
>few|TRBJ2-7|TRBV4-2|NA
CASSQDSGLYYEQYF
TGTGCCAGCAGCCAAGATTCAGGACTATACTACGAGCAGTACTTC
>few|TRBJ2-1|TRBV7-9|NA
CASSIRTDHNEQFF
TGTGCCAGCAGCATCAGGACAGACCACAATGAGCAGTTCTTC
>few|TRBJ2-6|TRBV4-1|NA
CASSQNAGSSGANVLTF
TGCGCCAGCAGCCAAAACGCAGGGTCCTCTGGGGCCAACGTCCTGACTTTC
>NA|TRBJ2-3|TRBV5-1|NA
CASSLAGHTSTDTQYF
TGCGCCAGCAGCTTGGCCGGTCACACTAGCACAGATACGCAGTATTTT
>NA|TRBJ1-2|TRBV27|NA
CASSPGRGKGYGYTF
TGTGCCAGCAGTCCCGGGAGGGGGAAAGGGTATGGCTACACCTTC
>many|TRBJ2-5|TRBV12-3/TRBV12-4|TRBD2
CASSLTSGGPQETQYF
TGTGCCAGCAGCCTTACTAGCGGGGGGCCCCAAGAGACCCAGTACTTC
>NA|TRBJ2-1|TRBV20-1|NA
CSARSESGSSYNEQFF
TGCAGTGCTAGATCAGAAAGCGGGTCTTCCTACAATGAGCAGTTCTTC
>NA|TRBJ2-3|TRBV9|NA
CASSDRRGLPDTQYF
TGTGCCAGCAGCGACAGGAGGGGTCTCCCAGATACGCAGTATTTT
>many|TRBJ2-3|TRBV24-1|NA
CATSDFGGSTDTQYF
TGTGCCACCAGTGATTTCGGAGGTTCCACAGATACGCAGTATTTT
>few|TRBJ2-1|TRBV6-1|NA
CASRRGQFQATYNEQFF
TGTGCCAGCAGACGAGGACAGTTCCAAGCAACCTACAATGAGCAGTTCTTC
>few|TRBJ2-7|TRBV28|TRBD2
CASSLGVAGEVYEQYF
TGTGCCAGCAGTTTAGGAGTAGCGGGGGAAGTCTACGAGCAGTACTTC
>NA|TRBJ2-2|TRBV9|NA
CASTPHGSAGGLFF
TGTGCCAGCACCCCCCACGGGAGTGCCGGGGGGCTGTTTTTT
>few|TRBJ2-5|TRBV29-1|NA
CSVDPWAAQETQYF
TGCAGCGTTGACCCTTGGGCCGCCCAAGAGACCCAGTACTTC
>few|TRBJ2-7|TRBV7-6|NA
CASSLEGGSGEQYF
TGTGCCAGCAGCTTAGAGGGTGGTTCGGGCGAGCAGTACTTC
>few|TRBJ1-5|TRBV15|NA
CATSRDAGYGSNQPQHF
TGTGCCACCAGCAGAGATGCGGGGTATGGTAGCAATCAGCCCCAGCATTTT
>few|TRBJ2-3|TRBV20-1|TRBD2
CSARGGGDTQYF
TGCAGTGCTAGAGGGGGGGGAGATACGCAGTATTTT
>few|TRBJ2-7|TRBV11-2|NA
CASSSGTQAYEQYF
TGTGCCAGCAGCTCCGGGACTCAAGCCTACGAGCAGTACTTC
>many|TRBJ1-6|TRBV10-3|TRBD1
CAIRPADRQGYSPLHF
TGTGCCATCAGACCAGCGGATCGACAGGGTTATTCACCCCTCCACTTT
>NA|TRBJ2-3|TRBV12-3/TRBV12-4|NA
CASSFGSGSGDTQYF
TGTGCCAGCAGTTTTGGATCCGGGAGCGGAGATACGCAGTATTTT
>few|TRBJ2-7|TRBV6-2/TRBV6-3|TRBD2
CASRTSLLSYEQYF
TGTGCCAGCAGGACTAGCCTCCTCTCCTACGAGCAGTACTTC
>NA|TRBJ1-5|TRBV20-1|NA
CSAGAASNQPQHF
TGCAGTGCAGGGGCAGCTAGCAATCAGCCCCAGCATTTT